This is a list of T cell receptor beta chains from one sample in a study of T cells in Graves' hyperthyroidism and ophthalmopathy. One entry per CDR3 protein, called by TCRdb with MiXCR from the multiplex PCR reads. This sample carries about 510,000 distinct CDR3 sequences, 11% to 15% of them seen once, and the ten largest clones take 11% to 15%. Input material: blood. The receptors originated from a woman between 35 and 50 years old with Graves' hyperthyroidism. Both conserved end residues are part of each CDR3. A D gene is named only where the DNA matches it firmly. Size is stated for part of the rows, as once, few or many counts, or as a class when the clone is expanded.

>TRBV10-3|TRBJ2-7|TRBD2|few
CAINEGLAGSTEQYF
TGTGCCATCAACGAAGGACTAGCGGGAAGTACCGAGCAGTACTTC
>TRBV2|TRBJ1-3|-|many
CASSVKGTNGNTIYF
TGTGCCAGCAGTGTGAAGGGGACGAATGGAAACACCATATATTTT
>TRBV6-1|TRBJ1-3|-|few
CASSEAGGSLSGNTIYF
TGTGCCAGCAGTGAAGCCGGGGGATCTCTCTCTGGAAACACCATATATTTT
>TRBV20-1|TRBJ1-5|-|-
CSARDRQGGIQPQHF
TGCAGTGCTAGAGATAGGCAGGGTGGGATTCAGCCCCAGCATTTT
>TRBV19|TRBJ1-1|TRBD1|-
CASRSGQGEAFF
TGTGCCAGTAGATCCGGACAGGGTGAAGCTTTCTTT
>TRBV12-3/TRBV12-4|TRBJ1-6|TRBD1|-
CASSLGPGQYNSPLHF
TGTGCCAGCAGTTTAGGACCGGGACAGTATAATTCACCCCTCCACTTT
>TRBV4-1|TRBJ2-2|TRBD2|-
CASSPGLVDGELFF
TGCGCCAGCAGCCCCGGACTAGTTGACGGGGAGCTGTTTTTT
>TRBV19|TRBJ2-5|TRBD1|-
CASSITRGTGGEETQYF
TGTGCCAGTAGTATTACTCGAGGGACAGGGGGAGAAGAGACCCAGTACTTC
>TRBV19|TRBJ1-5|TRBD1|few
CASSTGTGDPFQPQHF
TGTGCCAGTAGTACCGGGACAGGTGACCCCTTTCAGCCCCAGCATTTT
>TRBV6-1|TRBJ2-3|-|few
CATGSSGIPDTQYF
TGTGCCACCGGAAGCTCAGGGATCCCAGATACGCAGTATTTT
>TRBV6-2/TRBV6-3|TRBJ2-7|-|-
CASSYLWEFLSYEQYF
TGTGCCAGCAGTTACCTGTGGGAGTTCCTATCCTACGAGCAGTACTTC
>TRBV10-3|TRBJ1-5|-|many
CAIQGMGNQPQHF
TGTGCCATCCAGGGTATGGGCAATCAGCCCCAGCATTTT
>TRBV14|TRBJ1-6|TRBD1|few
CASSQVTGTVNSPLHF
TGTGCCAGCAGCCAAGTTACCGGGACAGTCAATTCACCCCTCCACTTT
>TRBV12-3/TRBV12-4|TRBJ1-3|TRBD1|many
CASSKDRASGNTIYF
TGTGCCAGCAGTAAGGACAGGGCCTCTGGAAACACCATATATTTT
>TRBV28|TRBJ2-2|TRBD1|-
CAGSRPGQLNTGELLF
TGTGCCGGCAGTAGACCGGGACAGCTCAACACCGGGGAGCTGCTTTTT
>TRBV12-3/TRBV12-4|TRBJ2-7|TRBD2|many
CASSSPSGNTLYEQYF
TGTGCCAGCAGTTCGCCTAGCGGGAATACGTTGTACGAGCAGTACTTC
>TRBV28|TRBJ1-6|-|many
CASSLWGFPKSSYNSPLHF
TGTGCCAGCAGTTTATGGGGATTCCCCAAGAGCTCCTATAATTCACCCCTCCACTTT
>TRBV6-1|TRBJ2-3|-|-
CASRPEGPSSTDTQYF
TGTGCCAGCAGGCCCGAGGGTCCTTCTAGCACAGATACGCAGTATTTT
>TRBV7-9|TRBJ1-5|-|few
CASSLGSSLFSNQPQHF
TGTGCCAGCAGCTTAGGTTCATCCCTATTTAGCAATCAGCCCCAGCATTTT
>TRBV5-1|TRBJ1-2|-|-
CASSRRTPNFGYTF
TGCGCCAGCAGCCGACGGACTCCGAACTTTGGCTACACCTTC
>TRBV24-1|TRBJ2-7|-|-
CATSDGAYEQYF
TGTGCCACCAGTGATGGAGCCTACGAGCAGTACTTC
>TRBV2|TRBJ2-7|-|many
CASRETTDSYEQYF
TGTGCCAGCAGGGAAACGACAGACTCCTACGAGCAGTACTTC
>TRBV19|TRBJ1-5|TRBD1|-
CASSPGTGAYSNQPQHF
TGTGCCAGTAGTCCGGGGACAGGGGCGTATAGCAATCAGCCCCAGCATTTT
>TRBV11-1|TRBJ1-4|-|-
CASSLGVSGAALNEKLFF
TGTGCCAGCAGCCTGGGGGTTTCTGGGGCCGCCCTTAATGAAAAACTGTTTTTT
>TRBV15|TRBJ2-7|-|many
CATSRDTGPYEQYF
TGTGCCACCAGCAGAGATACGGGACCCTACGAGCAGTACTTC
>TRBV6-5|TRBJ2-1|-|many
CASSYGVAGGDYNEQFF
TGTGCCAGCAGTTACGGGGTGGCAGGGGGGGATTACAATGAGCAGTTCTTC
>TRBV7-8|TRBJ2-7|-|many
CASSLGLFGGNYEQYF
TGTGCCAGCAGCTTAGGACTCTTTGGCGGCAACTACGAGCAGTACTTC
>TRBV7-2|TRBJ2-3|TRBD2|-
CASSLVASGSHTSTDTQYF
TGTGCCAGCAGCTTAGTGGCTAGCGGGAGTCACACTAGCACAGATACGCAGTATTTT
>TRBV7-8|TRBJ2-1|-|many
CASSLARDGRSYNEQFF
TGTGCCAGCAGCTTAGCGCGAGACGGGAGATCCTACAATGAGCAGTTCTTC
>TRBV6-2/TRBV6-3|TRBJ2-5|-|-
CASSRTAGLQEAQYF
TGTGCCAGCTCCAGGACAGCGGGCCTACAAGAGGCCCAGTACTTC
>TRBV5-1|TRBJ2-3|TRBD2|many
CASSLGLAGTDTQYF
TGTGCCAGCAGCCTTGGGCTAGCGGGCACAGATACGCAGTATTTT
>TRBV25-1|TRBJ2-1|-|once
CASSEPPSDEQFF
TGTGCCAGCAGTGAACCACCTAGCGATGAGCAGTTCTTC
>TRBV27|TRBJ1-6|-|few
CASSLKGNNSPLHF
TGTGCCAGCAGTTTAAAAGGGAACAATTCACCCCTCCACTTT
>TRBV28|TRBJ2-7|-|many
CASSSTGFPYEQYF
TGTGCCAGCAGTTCAACAGGTTTCCCCTACGAGCAGTACTTC
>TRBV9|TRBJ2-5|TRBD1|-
CASSVGTGEETQYF
TGTGCCAGCAGCGTGGGGACAGGGGAAGAGACCCAGTACTTC
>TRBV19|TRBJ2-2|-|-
CAPCPGSNTGELFF
TGTGCCCCCTGTCCGGGTTCGAACACCGGGGAGCTGTTTTTT
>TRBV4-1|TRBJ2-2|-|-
CASSAPGALSGELFF
TGCGCCAGCAGCGCCCCAGGGGCTCTGAGCGGGGAGCTGTTTTTT
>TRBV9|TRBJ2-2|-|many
CASSAAIGVADTGELFF
TGTGCCAGCAGCGCGGCGATAGGGGTAGCGGACACCGGGGAGCTGTTTTTT
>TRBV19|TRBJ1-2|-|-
CASQGPVNYGYTF
TGTGCCAGCCAGGGGCCCGTTAACTATGGCTACACCTTC